In its sample, the clone carrying this T cell receptor beta chain was seen a few times. What it binds is unknown. This specimen belongs to a study of T cells in Graves' hyperthyroidism and ophthalmopathy. Study results and limitations: Ophthalmopathy and stable hyperthyroidism were separated by a 13 V-J model. Blood also carried most thyroid clonotypes expanded above 0.001.

RNA transcripts served as the template for amplifying TCR beta CDR3 regions. HTBI primers were used for first-round RT-PCR of the TCR CDR3. TCRdb reprocessed the multiplex PCR reads via MiXCR and lists one record per CDR3 protein. There are under 300,000 distinct CDR3 sequences in the sample; around 15% occur only once, and over 25% lies in the top ten. Germline V lookup: CDR1 MNHEY, CDR2 SMNVEV (reference sequence). Trimming pared 7 bases from V and 0 bases from J, leaving 18 bases between. CDR3 size: 16 residues. Exclusion followed for patients with uncontrolled infection, other autoimmune disease, pregnancy or lactation. Initially, at the first diagnosis of hyperthyroidism and before any ophthalmopathy symptoms, blood was sampled.

The chain recombines TRBV27 with TRBJ1-1; a weak D match, TRBD1 (5 bases). The receptor comes from a woman aged 45-59 years with Graves' hyperthyroidism that later progressed to Graves' ophthalmopathy. The sequenced material came from blood. CDR3 DNA sequence: TGTGCCAGCACCTTAGTTGGGGGGGGGGTGAACACTGAAGCTTTCTTT. Its protein product is CASTLVGGGVNTEAFF.